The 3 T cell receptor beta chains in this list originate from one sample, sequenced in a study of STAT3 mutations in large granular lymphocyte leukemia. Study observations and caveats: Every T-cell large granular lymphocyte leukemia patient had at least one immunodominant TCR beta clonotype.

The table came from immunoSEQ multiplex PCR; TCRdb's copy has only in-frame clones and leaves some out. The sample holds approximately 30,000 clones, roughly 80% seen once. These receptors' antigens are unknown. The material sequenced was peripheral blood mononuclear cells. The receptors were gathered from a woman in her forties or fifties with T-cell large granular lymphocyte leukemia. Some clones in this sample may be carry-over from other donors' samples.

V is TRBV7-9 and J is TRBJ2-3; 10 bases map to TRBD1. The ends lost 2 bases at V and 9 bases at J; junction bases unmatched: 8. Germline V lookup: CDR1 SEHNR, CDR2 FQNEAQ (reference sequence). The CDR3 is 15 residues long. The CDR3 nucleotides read TGTGCCAGCAGCTTAATCGCCGACAGGGGGCGAACGCAGTATTTT. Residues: CASSLIADRGRTQYF.

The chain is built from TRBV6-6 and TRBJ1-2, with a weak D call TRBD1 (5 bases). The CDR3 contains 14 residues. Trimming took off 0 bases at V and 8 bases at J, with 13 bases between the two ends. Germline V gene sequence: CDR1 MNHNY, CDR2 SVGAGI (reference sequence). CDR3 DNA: TGTGCCAGCAGTTACTCGGCAGGGAACGTGGGCTACACCTTC. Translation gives CASSYSAGNVGYTF.

DNA for the CDR3: TGCAGCGTTGGTGTGCTTCCCTACGAGCAGTACTTC. This gives the protein CSVGVLPYEQYF. This sequence joins TRBV29-1 and TRBJ2-7, with D hard to call. The CDR3 length is 12 residues. Germline values: CDR1 SQVTM, CDR2 ANQGSEA. With 4 bases removed from V and 2 bases from J, the gap between germline ends came to 9 bases.